A single T cell receptor beta chain is shown here with its context. Germline V gene lookup returns CDR1 SGHRS and CDR2 YFSETQ. Trimming took off 2 bases at V and 1 base at J, with 11 bases between the two ends. CDR3 size: 15 residues. TCRdb's table, derived via immunoSEQ multiplex PCR, lists solely in-frame clones and lacks some. In the table there are 55,000 to 70,000 clones, more than 75% of which are singletons. The sample is drawn from a study of OX40 agonist ivuxolimab in advanced cancers. This chain links TRBV5-1 with TRBJ2-3; D might be TRBD1 (6 bases). This sample comprised CD4+ or CD8+ T cells sorted from blood, obtained in a trial of the OX40 agonist ivuxolimab. The TCR was taken from an adult with an advanced solid tumor such as melanoma, head and neck, liver or kidney cancer. The CDR3 DNA sequence: TGCGCCAGCAGCTTCCAGGGGCCCGGCACAGATACGCAGTATTTT. Protein sequence: CASSFQGPGTDTQYF.